These T cell receptor beta chains were read from a single sample in a study of a mutant IDH1 vaccine in newly diagnosed glioma. TCRdb's copy holds only in-frame clones and misses some; the assay was immunoSEQ multiplex PCR. The data show some 31,000 clones, 80% to 85% seen once. Antigen specificity for these receptors is unknown. The specimen was PBMCs, collected from a glioma patient whose treatment included an IDH1 peptide vaccine. These receptors all stem from a man younger than 40 with glioma. Both conserved end residues are part of each CDR3. The order of the fields is D gene, clone size, V gene, J gene, CDR3 DNA, CDR3 protein. A D gene is named only where the DNA matches it firmly. Size tells how often a clone was seen (once, few, many) or the class of an expanded clone, and some rows leave it out.

D gene: TRBD1; clone size: .; V gene: TRBV4-1; J gene: TRBJ2-5; CDR3 DNA: TGCGCCAGCAGCCAAGTAGGGGGCGGAGAGACCCAGTACTTC; CDR3 protein: CASSQVGGGETQYF
D gene: TRBD1; clone size: .; V gene: TRBV4-1; J gene: TRBJ1-4; CDR3 DNA: TGCGCCAGCAGCCAGTACAGGGGCCGTTTTGAGGAAAAACTGTTTTTT; CDR3 protein: CASSQYRGRFEEKLFF
D gene: .; clone size: .; V gene: TRBV7-9; J gene: TRBJ2-2; CDR3 DNA: TGTGCCAGCAGACCAGGGGTTCGGACCGGGGAGCTGTTTTTT; CDR3 protein: CASRPGVRTGELFF
D gene: .; clone size: once; V gene: TRBV6-1; J gene: TRBJ2-5; CDR3 DNA: TGTGCCAGCAACAGAGGCGGGGTAGGAGAGACCCAGTACTTC; CDR3 protein: CASNRGGVGETQYF
D gene: .; clone size: .; V gene: TRBV4-3; J gene: TRBJ2-7; CDR3 DNA: TGCGCCAGCAGCCAAGGTCAGGGCTGGGAGCAGTACTTC; CDR3 protein: CASSQGQGWEQYF
D gene: TRBD1; clone size: .; V gene: TRBV15; J gene: TRBJ2-1; CDR3 DNA: TGTGCCACCAGCAGAAGGGGGCAGTTAAATGAGCAGTTCTTC; CDR3 protein: CATSRRGQLNEQFF
D gene: .; clone size: once; V gene: TRBV30; J gene: TRBJ2-3; CDR3 DNA: TGTGCCTGGAGTGAACGGGGAGGCACAGATACGCAGTATTTT; CDR3 protein: CAWSERGGTDTQYF
D gene: .; clone size: .; V gene: TRBV19; J gene: TRBJ2-1; CDR3 DNA: TGTGCCAGTAGTATAGTATTTGGGGACAATGAGCAGTTCTTC; CDR3 protein: CASSIVFGDNEQFF
D gene: TRBD1; clone size: .; V gene: TRBV5-1; J gene: TRBJ2-3; CDR3 DNA: TGCGCCAGCACCCACGGACAGGGCCGCACAGATACGCAGTATTTT; CDR3 protein: CASTHGQGRTDTQYF
D gene: .; clone size: .; V gene: TRBV19; J gene: TRBJ1-4; CDR3 DNA: TGTGCCAGTAGTGACCCCAGGGACTTTAATGAAAAACTGTTTTTT; CDR3 protein: CASSDPRDFNEKLFF
D gene: .; clone size: .; V gene: TRBV5-1; J gene: TRBJ1-4; CDR3 DNA: TGCGCCAGCAGCCGATCCGGCAGGGCAGTGACTAATGAAAAACTGTTTTTT; CDR3 protein: CASSRSGRAVTNEKLFF
D gene: .; clone size: .; V gene: TRBV5-6; J gene: TRBJ1-6; CDR3 DNA: TGTGCCAGCAGCCGGGGTTTAAATCAGAATTCACCCCTCCACTTT; CDR3 protein: CASSRGLNQNSPLHF
D gene: .; clone size: .; V gene: TRBV13; J gene: TRBJ1-5; CDR3 DNA: TGTGCCAGCAGCTTATTTTTTGGGGGGTCTCAGCCCCAGCATTTT; CDR3 protein: CASSLFFGGSQPQHF
D gene: .; clone size: .; V gene: TRBV2; J gene: TRBJ2-5; CDR3 DNA: TGTGCCAGCAGCTTACTCCAAGAGACCCAGTACTTC; CDR3 protein: CASSLLQETQYF
D gene: .; clone size: few; V gene: TRBV27; J gene: TRBJ2-5; CDR3 DNA: TGTGCCAGCAGTTGGGGACTCTCCTCGACCCAGTACTTC; CDR3 protein: CASSWGLSSTQYF
D gene: .; clone size: .; V gene: TRBV30; J gene: TRBJ1-1; CDR3 DNA: TGTGCCTGGAGTGTAAACCGAGAGGGCCAAGCTTTCTTT; CDR3 protein: CAWSVNREGQAFF
D gene: .; clone size: .; V gene: TRBV30; J gene: TRBJ1-1; CDR3 DNA: TGTGCCTGGATCCGAAACACTGAAGCTTTCTTT; CDR3 protein: CAWIRNTEAFF
D gene: .; clone size: .; V gene: TRBV2; J gene: TRBJ1-3; CDR3 DNA: TGTGCCAGCAGGCTGGGAGATCACTCTGGAAACACCATATATTTT; CDR3 protein: CASRLGDHSGNTIYF
D gene: .; clone size: .; V gene: TRBV2; J gene: TRBJ2-2; CDR3 DNA: TGTGCCAGCGTCCTGTCGAACACCGGGGAGCTGTTTTTT; CDR3 protein: CASVLSNTGELFF
D gene: TRBD2; clone size: .; V gene: TRBV7-9; J gene: TRBJ2-2; CDR3 DNA: TGTGCCAGCAGCTTAAGCGGGGGGGCCGGCACCGGGGAGCTGTTTTTT; CDR3 protein: CASSLSGGAGTGELFF
D gene: .; clone size: .; V gene: TRBV29-1; J gene: TRBJ2-3; CDR3 DNA: TGCAGCGCCCGACCGGACGCGTACACAGATACGCAGTATTTT; CDR3 protein: CSARPDAYTDTQYF
D gene: .; clone size: .; V gene: TRBV6-5; J gene: TRBJ2-1; CDR3 DNA: TGTGCCAGCAGTTACTCTGCCGGGGGAGACAATGAGCAGTTCTTC; CDR3 protein: CASSYSAGGDNEQFF
D gene: TRBD2; clone size: .; V gene: TRBV13; J gene: TRBJ2-1; CDR3 DNA: TGTGCCAGCAGCTTAGGTCCCAGCGGGAGGATCTCCTACAATGAGCAGTTCTTC; CDR3 protein: CASSLGPSGRISYNEQFF
D gene: TRBD2; clone size: .; V gene: TRBV27; J gene: TRBJ2-7; CDR3 DNA: TGTGCCAGCAGCCGACTAGCGGGAGGCGCCTCCTACGAGCAGTACTTC; CDR3 protein: CASSRLAGGASYEQYF
D gene: TRBD2; clone size: .; V gene: TRBV10-3; J gene: TRBJ2-3; CDR3 DNA: TGTGCCATCAGTAGTGGGACTAGCGGAGACACAGATACGCAGTATTTT; CDR3 protein: CAISSGTSGDTDTQYF
D gene: TRBD1; clone size: .; V gene: TRBV6-1; J gene: TRBJ2-5; CDR3 DNA: TGTGCCAGCAGTGAAATGGGACAGCCTACGGTAGAGACCCAGTACTTC; CDR3 protein: CASSEMGQPTVETQYF
D gene: .; clone size: .; V gene: TRBV2; J gene: TRBJ1-2; CDR3 DNA: TGTGCCAGCAGTCCAGACAGGAACTATGGCTACACCTTC; CDR3 protein: CASSPDRNYGYTF
D gene: .; clone size: .; V gene: TRBV27; J gene: TRBJ2-5; CDR3 DNA: TGTGCCAGCAGTGACACGTACCAAGAGACCCAGTACTTC; CDR3 protein: CASSDTYQETQYF
D gene: .; clone size: .; V gene: TRBV6-5; J gene: TRBJ2-3; CDR3 DNA: TGTGCCAGCAGTTACTCGTATCAGGGCGGCACAGATACGCAGTATTTT; CDR3 protein: CASSYSYQGGTDTQYF
D gene: TRBD1; clone size: .; V gene: TRBV29-1; J gene: TRBJ2-4; CDR3 DNA: TGCAGCGTTCATCAGGACAGGGGCTTTGGGGACATTCAGTACTTC; CDR3 protein: CSVHQDRGFGDIQYF
D gene: TRBD1; clone size: .; V gene: TRBV29-1; J gene: TRBJ2-1; CDR3 DNA: TGCAGCGTTGAAGGGGCGACAGGGTCGGATAATGAGCAGTTCTTC; CDR3 protein: CSVEGATGSDNEQFF
D gene: TRBD2; clone size: .; V gene: TRBV27; J gene: TRBJ2-2; CDR3 DNA: TGTGCCAGCAGTTTACAAGCGGGAAAGCTCGGGGAGCTGTTTTTT; CDR3 protein: CASSLQAGKLGELFF
D gene: .; clone size: .; V gene: TRBV7-9; J gene: TRBJ2-7; CDR3 DNA: TGTGCCAGCAGCTTAGCCGGACGGGTCTACGAGCAGTACTTC; CDR3 protein: CASSLAGRVYEQYF
D gene: .; clone size: .; V gene: TRBV5-1; J gene: TRBJ1-3; CDR3 DNA: TGCGCCAGCAGCCCCGCTGAGTCTGGAAACACCATATATTTT; CDR3 protein: CASSPAESGNTIYF
D gene: .; clone size: .; V gene: TRBV5-6; J gene: TRBJ2-7; CDR3 DNA: TGTGCCAGCAGCTTGGAAGCAGGGTATGCCTACGAGCAGTACTTC; CDR3 protein: CASSLEAGYAYEQYF
D gene: .; clone size: .; V gene: TRBV6-5; J gene: TRBJ1-2; CDR3 DNA: TGTGCCAGCAGTTACTCTCTAGGGGGATCTAACTATGGCTACACCTTC; CDR3 protein: CASSYSLGGSNYGYTF
D gene: TRBD1; clone size: .; V gene: TRBV19; J gene: TRBJ1-6; CDR3 DNA: TGTGCCAGTAGTACCCCGACAGGGGTTAGAGGCAATTCACCCCTCCACTTT; CDR3 protein: CASSTPTGVRGNSPLHF
D gene: .; clone size: once; V gene: TRBV7-6; J gene: TRBJ1-1; CDR3 DNA: TGTGCCAGCAGCTCCGCCCCGGTGGCTGAAGCTTTCTTT; CDR3 protein: CASSSAPVAEAFF
D gene: .; clone size: few; V gene: TRBV18; J gene: TRBJ1-6; CDR3 DNA: TGTGCCAGCTCACCTGCCAAGGGCTATAATTCACCCCTCCACTTT; CDR3 protein: CASSPAKGYNSPLHF
D gene: .; clone size: .; V gene: TRBV2; J gene: TRBJ2-7; CDR3 DNA: TGTGCCAGCAGGGAGAGATGGACAATGACCTACGAGCAGTACTTC; CDR3 protein: CASRERWTMTYEQYF
D gene: TRBD1; clone size: .; V gene: TRBV9; J gene: TRBJ2-5; CDR3 DNA: TGTGCCAGCAGCGTGACAGGGGTGAGGGAGACCCAGTACTTC; CDR3 protein: CASSVTGVRETQYF
D gene: .; clone size: .; V gene: TRBV15; J gene: TRBJ2-5; CDR3 DNA: TGTGCCACCACCACGGACAGACAAGAGACCCAGTACTTC; CDR3 protein: CATTTDRQETQYF
D gene: .; clone size: .; V gene: TRBV6-6; J gene: TRBJ1-1; CDR3 DNA: TGTGCCAGCACCCCGATCGGGGCCCGCACTGAAGCTTTCTTT; CDR3 protein: CASTPIGARTEAFF
D gene: .; clone size: .; V gene: TRBV14; J gene: TRBJ2-3; CDR3 DNA: TGTGCCAGCAGCCAAGAGCAGGGATCCCTGCCCACAGATACGCAGTATTTT; CDR3 protein: CASSQEQGSLPTDTQYF
D gene: .; clone size: .; V gene: TRBV9; J gene: TRBJ2-1; CDR3 DNA: TGTGCCAGCAGCGTTTGGGGGTACAATGAGCAGTTCTTC; CDR3 protein: CASSVWGYNEQFF
D gene: TRBD2; clone size: once; V gene: TRBV27; J gene: TRBJ2-7; CDR3 DNA: TGTGCCAGCAAACTAGCGGGAGGTTACGAGCAGTACTTC; CDR3 protein: CASKLAGGYEQYF
D gene: .; clone size: .; V gene: TRBV6-6; J gene: TRBJ1-6; CDR3 DNA: TGTGCCAGCAGTTACGGAAATAATTCACCCCTCCACTTT; CDR3 protein: CASSYGNNSPLHF
D gene: TRBD2; clone size: .; V gene: TRBV28; J gene: TRBJ2-1; CDR3 DNA: TGTGCCAGCAGTTTTTATGGGGGGAGGGGACGCTCCTACAATGAGCAGTTCTTC; CDR3 protein: CASSFYGGRGRSYNEQFF
D gene: .; clone size: .; V gene: TRBV25-1; J gene: TRBJ2-4; CDR3 DNA: TGTGCCAGCAGTGAAACCCGGGACCTGGACATTCAGTACTTC; CDR3 protein: CASSETRDLDIQYF
D gene: TRBD1; clone size: .; V gene: TRBV18; J gene: TRBJ2-6; CDR3 DNA: TGTGCCAGCTCACCACTGAAAGGGGGCTTTGGGGCCAACGTCCTGACTTTC; CDR3 protein: CASSPLKGGFGANVLTF